Following are 2 T cell receptor beta chains from one sample sequenced in a study of naive and memory T cell subsets. Overall study results and limits: Possibly reflecting memory cells re-expressing CD45RA, a few larger clonotypes occurred in naive repertoires, especially CD8.

These receptors have no known antigen. An equimolar mix of two oligonucleotides served as the beta constant-region primer for TRBC1 and TRBC2. Four rounds of PCR amplified the ligated cDNA using nested alpha and beta constant-region primers plus SP2. TCRdb re-derived calls from the UMI-ligation and nested PCR reads in MiXCR, one entry per CDR3 protein. The sample holds roughly 140,000 distinct CDR3 sequences, approximately 18% seen once. Specimen: naive CD8+ T cells from blood. These receptors were obtained from a human donor in good health.

This clonotype was recorded at least ten times. The J gene is TRBJ2-7, the V gene TRBV3-1; no firm D call. Per the germline V gene, CDR1 is LGHDT and CDR2 is YNNKEL (reference sequence). The CDR3 extends over 15 amino acids. V dropped 2 bases and J dropped 0 bases, with 11 bases sitting between them. The CDR3 DNA reads as TGTGCCAGCAGCCAATATACCGACCCCTCCTACGAGCAGTACTTC. This sequence encodes CASSQYTDPSYEQYF.

This clonotype was seen a handful of times. The chain couples TRBV15 to TRBJ1-3; TRBD1 is a possible D gene (6 bases). The germline gives CDR1 LNHNV, CDR2 YYDKDF (reference sequence). The CDR3 loop spans 15 amino acids. V lost 2 bases and J lost 0, with 8 bases in between. Written as DNA, the CDR3 is TGTGCCACCAGCAGACTGACAGGCTCTGGAAACACCATATATTTT. Translation: CATSRLTGSGNTIYF.